The rows below give T cell receptor beta chains drawn from one sample of a study of blood T cell repertoires in COVID-19. Data came from immunoSEQ multiplex PCR; TCRdb stores just in-frame clones and leaves some out. The sample holds about 78,000 clones, 90% seen once. Source material: peripheral blood. The receptors were gathered from a woman aged 80 or over with acute or convalescent COVID-19. The CDR3 runs from the conserved cysteine through the conserved F or W. D genes are given only for firm matches. Clone size is not always given. Where it is, it says once, few, many or a class for expanded clones.

j_call | d_call | clone_size | v_call | cdr3_nt | cdr3_aa
TRBJ2-1 | TRBD2 | once | TRBV19 | TGTGCCAGTAGTACGGGACTAGCGGACTACAATGAGCAGTTCTTC | CASSTGLADYNEQFF
TRBJ2-7 | TRBD2 | - | TRBV6-5 | TGTGCCAGCAGCAGGACTAGCGGTCCCTACGAGCAGTACTTC | CASSRTSGPYEQYF
TRBJ1-2 | - | once | TRBV5-6 | TGTGCCAGCAGCCGGCTGGGACTCAAGGGCTACACCTTC | CASSRLGLKGYTF
TRBJ2-7 | - | - | TRBV7-8 | TGTGCCAGCAGCTTAGCAGATCTAGAGCTGTACTCCTACGAGCAGTACTTC | CASSLADLELYSYEQYF
TRBJ2-5 | TRBD1 | - | TRBV7-8 | TGTGCCAGCAGCCCCGACAGGGGTTTGAAGACCCAGTACTTC | CASSPDRGLKTQYF
TRBJ1-2 | TRBD1 | - | TRBV3-1/TRBV3-2 | TGTGCCAGCAGCCAGGGACAGGGGGCGGGCGGCTACACCTTC | CASSQGQGAGGYTF
TRBJ1-2 | TRBD1 | - | TRBV15 | TGTGCCACCAGCAGACCTGGACAGGGGATTAAGTATGGCTACACCTTC | CATSRPGQGIKYGYTF
TRBJ2-1 | TRBD2 | - | TRBV5-1 | TGCGCCAGCAGCTTAGGCTTAGTGAGCGGGGCTAACAATGAGCAGTTCTTC | CASSLGLVSGANNEQFF
TRBJ2-3 | - | - | TRBV5-4 | TGTGCCAGCAGCCGGGGGGGACAGGGCGCAGATACGCAGTATTTT | CASSRGGQGADTQYF
TRBJ1-6 | TRBD1 | - | TRBV3-1/TRBV3-2 | TGTGCCAGCGGCCGGACAGGTGATTCACCCCTCCACTTT | CASGRTGDSPLHF
TRBJ2-7 | - | - | TRBV5-1 | TGCGCCAGCAGCAACGCCGGGAGCTCCTTCTACGAGCAGTACTTC | CASSNAGSSFYEQYF
TRBJ2-1 | - | - | TRBV7-2 | TGTGCCAGCAGCTTAGGACAGCCCTCCTACAATGAGCAGTTCTTC | CASSLGQPSYNEQFF
TRBJ2-2 | TRBD1 | - | TRBV28 | TGTGCCAGCAGTCTTCTTGCGGGACAGGGCATCACCGGGGAGCTGTTTTTT | CASSLLAGQGITGELFF
TRBJ1-3 | - | - | TRBV2 | TGTGCCAGCAACCGACAGGGAAACACCATATATTTT | CASNRQGNTIYF
TRBJ1-6 | TRBD1 | - | TRBV27 | TGTGCCAGCAGGGACAGGGGAAATTCACCCCTCCACTTT | CASRDRGNSPLHF
TRBJ2-7 | TRBD1 | - | TRBV6-2/TRBV6-3 | TGTGCCAGCAGTTACTCGGGGGGACAGGGGGCACGGGAGCAGTACTTC | CASSYSGGQGAREQYF
TRBJ2-1 | - | few | TRBV6-1 | TGTGCCAGCAGTGAGGCTCAGCGGATACAGTTCTTC | CASSEAQRIQFF
TRBJ1-2 | - | - | TRBV6-5 | TGTGCCAGCATGATCTATTGGGGGGAACCCTATGGCTACACCTTC | CASMIYWGEPYGYTF
TRBJ1-3 | - | - | TRBV6-1 | TGTGCCAGCAGTGAAGGGGCGTACACCATATATTTT | CASSEGAYTIYF
TRBJ1-2 | TRBD1 | - | TRBV2 | TGTGCCAGCACACGAGACAGGGCAGGGTATGGCTACACCTTC | CASTRDRAGYGYTF
TRBJ2-7 | - | - | TRBV4-1 | TGCGCCAGCAGCCAAGATCTTGGGGGGGGCTCCAACGAGCAGTACTTC | CASSQDLGGGSNEQYF
TRBJ2-1 | TRBD2 | - | TRBV2 | TGTGCCAGCATGGTAGGCGGGGGGGCCCTTGAGCAGTTCTTC | CASMVGGGALEQFF
TRBJ2-2 | - | - | TRBV27 | TGTGCCAGCAGTTTGGGGGGAGTGGTCACCGGGGAGCTGTTTTTT | CASSLGGVVTGELFF
TRBJ1-2 | - | - | TRBV5-8 | TGTGCCAGCAGCTTGCTCTCGGGCTACACCTTC | CASSLLSGYTF
TRBJ2-4 | TRBD1 | once | TRBV11-3 | TGTGCCAGCAGCCCCGGGACAGGGCTAGCCAAAAACATTCAGTACTTC | CASSPGTGLAKNIQYF
TRBJ1-6 | TRBD1 | once | TRBV13 | TGTGCCAGCAGCTTAGCAGGGACAGTAAGCTCCTATAATTCACCCCTCCACTTT | CASSLAGTVSSYNSPLHF
TRBJ2-2 | TRBD1 | - | TRBV2 | TGTGCCAGCAGTCCAGGGACAGGGGCCGGGGAGCTGTTTTTT | CASSPGTGAGELFF
TRBJ2-5 | - | - | TRBV6-2/TRBV6-3 | TGTGCCAGCAGTTATTGGGGGGGCGAGACCCAGTACTTC | CASSYWGGETQYF
TRBJ1-4 | TRBD1 | - | TRBV29-1 | TGCAGCGTGGGACAGGGAGGGGAAAAACTGTTTTTT | CSVGQGGEKLFF
TRBJ2-1 | - | - | TRBV5-1 | TGCGCCAGCAGCTTGCCAGGTAACGATGAGCAGTTCTTC | CASSLPGNDEQFF
TRBJ2-1 | - | - | TRBV5-4 | TGTGCCAGCAGCTTGCAGGGAGGCAATGAGCAGTTCTTC | CASSLQGGNEQFF
TRBJ2-7 | - | - | TRBV7-2 | TGTGCCAGCAGCTCGAGTATCGGCGAGCAGTACTTC | CASSSSIGEQYF
TRBJ2-1 | TRBD2 | - | TRBV9 | TGTGCCAGCAGCGTACATGCCCCGGGACTAGCTGGTGAGCAGTTCTTC | CASSVHAPGLAGEQFF
TRBJ2-7 | - | - | TRBV5-1 | TGCGCCAGTCAAGACAGTAACTACGAGCAGTACTTC | CASQDSNYEQYF
TRBJ1-5 | TRBD1 | - | TRBV20-1 | TGCAGTGCTAGTGTGGGACAGTATAGCAATCAGCCCCAGCATTTT | CSASVGQYSNQPQHF
TRBJ2-5 | - | - | TRBV5-1 | TGCGCCAGCAGCCCGCAAGGGGAAGAGACCCAGTACTTC | CASSPQGEETQYF
TRBJ2-7 | - | - | TRBV2 | TGTGCCAGCAGTGAGTTGGAGACAGCCTCCTACGAGCAGTACTTC | CASSELETASYEQYF
TRBJ1-4 | TRBD1 | - | TRBV7-9 | TGTGCCAGCAGCCGAGACAGGGCATTAAGAGAAAAACTGTTTTTT | CASSRDRALREKLFF
TRBJ1-1 | TRBD1 | - | TRBV29-1 | TGCAGCGTTGAGCAGGGGGCTGGGGCTTTCTTT | CSVEQGAGAFF
TRBJ2-3 | - | once | TRBV4-1 | TGCGCCAGCAGCCGATTGGGAGGCACAGATACGCAGTATTTT | CASSRLGGTDTQYF
TRBJ2-5 | TRBD2 | - | TRBV24-1 | TGTGCCACCAGTGATTTATCCGGGACTAGCGGGCGGGAGACCCAGTACTTC | CATSDLSGTSGRETQYF
TRBJ2-2 | TRBD1 | - | TRBV5-1 | TGCGCCAGCAGCCCCCCCCTGACAGGGGGGACCGGGGAGCTGTTTTTT | CASSPPLTGGTGELFF
TRBJ1-2 | TRBD1 | - | TRBV4-1 | TGCGCCAGCAGCCAAGACAGGGGGCTCTATGGCTACATCTTC | CASSQDRGLYGYIF
TRBJ2-5 | - | - | TRBV5-1 | TGCGCCAGCAGCTTGTTGGAAGCGAGGCAAGAGACCCAGTACTTC | CASSLLEARQETQYF
TRBJ1-3 | - | - | TRBV6-5 | TGTGCCAGTGGGACTGCTGGAAACACCATATATTTT | CASGTAGNTIYF
TRBJ2-2 | TRBD2 | - | TRBV6-4 | TGTGCCAGCAGTGTGGAAGCGGGGGGATACACCGGGGAGCTGTTTTTT | CASSVEAGGYTGELFF
TRBJ2-3 | - | - | TRBV18 | TGTGCCAGCTCACCCAAAGTAGGCGGGGGCCACACAGATACGCAGTATTTT | CASSPKVGGGHTDTQYF
TRBJ2-6 | TRBD1 | - | TRBV28 | TGTGCCAGCGGGAAGACAGGGATGGGGTCAGGGGCCAACGTCCTGACTTTC | CASGKTGMGSGANVLTF